Listed here is a single T cell receptor (beta chain). Its antigen is not known. This entry comes from a study of blood T cells in healthy people across ages. Study-wide points: Long-lived and aged donors differed, with more naive CD4+ cells and higher diversity in the long-lived. Reliance upon unsorted PBMCs precluded definitive naive versus antigen-experienced comparison.

Alongside a J-beta primer mix, a sample-barcoded 5' primer served in a second PCR lasting 7 to 11 cycles. Each cDNA was tagged by a template-switch adaptor containing 12 random nucleotides. TCRdb used MiXCR to reprocess the 5' RACE reads, holding one entry per CDR3 protein. The sample gives around 1,700,000 distinct CDR3 sequences, 28% of which show up once; 7.7% is in the top ten. V was trimmed by 0 bases and J by 4 bases, leaving 14 bases between them. The CDR3 consists of 15 residues. Germline CDR1 reads SGDLS; CDR2 reads YYNGEE. The clonotype originates from a woman aged 25 to 39 in good health. Sequences were obtained from blood. This sequence joins TRBV9 and TRBJ2-7, with D maybe TRBD2 (6 bases). The CDR3 region has the DNA TGTGCCAGCAGCGTAGCCGGACGGGGGATATACGAGCAGTACTTC. The encoded protein is CASSVAGRGIYEQYF.